This TCR beta chain was found in a study of blood T cells in healthy people across ages. Study details: T cells yielded about one barcoded beta molecule per two cells through template switching.

With a J-beta primer mix and a sample-barcoded 5' primer, a second PCR ran about 7 to 11 cycles. Using its own MiXCR run on the 5' RACE reads, TCRdb lists one record per CDR3 protein. The sample includes more than 1.4 million distinct CDR3 sequences, 42% of them seen just once. This clonotype was seen a handful of times. Trimming stripped 2 bases from V and 1 base from J, with 8 bases between. The germline CDR1 and CDR2 sequences are MNHNS and SASEGT. CDR3 length: 14 residues. The rearrangement joins TRBV6-1 to TRBJ1-1; D perhaps matches TRBD1 (5 bases). Material: blood. This TCR was sampled from a woman under 30 in good health. CDR3 sequence reads: CASSETQGNTEAFF. The CDR3, as DNA: TGTGCCAGCAGTGAAACCCAGGGGAACACTGAAGCTTTCTTT.